This T cell receptor (beta chain) was recovered during a study of shared clonotypes between healthy human individuals. Regarding the study as a whole: Only a few donors were included, so the genetic and exposure-history diversity represented was limited. Tissue TCR repertoires likely differ from these blood-only repertoires.

A deep-level run was used for the assay. The method was immunoSEQ multiplex PCR; TCRdb's version includes in-frame clones alone and lacks a portion of them. Here the sample spans more than 2 million clones, roughly 95% being singletons. Only CD45RO-negative cells positively selected for CCR7 counted as naive CD8 cells, so terminally differentiated effector memory CD45RA+ cells were excluded. This clone showed up just once. Its antigen is currently unknown. The CDR3 has 15 residues. Losses at the gene ends were 0 bases for V and 7 bases for J; bases not matched to a gene: 6. CDR1 and CDR2 from the germline V gene are SGHRS and YFSETQ.

Input material: naive CD8+ T cells from PBMCs. The receptor comes from a man younger than 35 in good health. Some clones in this sample may be carry-over from other donors' samples. V gene TRBV5-1 combines with J gene TRBJ1-4; 7 bases agree with TRBD1. CDR3 nucleotide sequence: TGCGCCAGCAGCTTGGAAGGGGGCTTTCGTGAAAAACTGTTTTTT. Translation gives CASSLEGGFREKLFF.